Listed below are T cell receptor beta chains from one sample, sequenced in a study of blood T cell repertoires in COVID-19. This table comes from immunoSEQ multiplex PCR, and its TCRdb copy is limited to in-frame clones, with some not included. The sample shows about 270,000 clones, approximately 86% of them seen only once. Sequenced input: peripheral blood. The receptors were gathered from a man between 35 and 55 years old who had recovered from COVID-19. Each CDR3 is given with its conserved first and last residue. Fields, in order: CDR3 length, V gene, J gene, D gene, clone size, CDR3 DNA, CDR3 protein. A D gene is named only where the DNA matches it firmly. Size is stated for part of the rows, as once, few or many counts, or as a class when the clone is expanded.

15,TRBV7-2,TRBJ2-7,.,.,TGTGCCAGCAGCCAACAACTAGCCCACTCCTACGAGCAGTACTTC,CASSQQLAHSYEQYF
14,TRBV5-4,TRBJ2-5,TRBD2,.,TGTGCCAGCAGCTTCGGGGGGGCCGATGAGACCCAGTACTTC,CASSFGGADETQYF
15,TRBV4-3,TRBJ2-7,TRBD2,.,TGCGCCAGCAGCCTCGGACTAGCGGGGATCTACGAGCAGTACTTC,CASSLGLAGIYEQYF
15,TRBV29-1,TRBJ2-1,.,.,TGCAGCGTTGAAGTAAAAAGGCGGGTCTACAATGAGCAGTTCTTC,CSVEVKRRVYNEQFF
16,TRBV2,TRBJ2-1,.,.,TGTGCCAGCAGTGATGTAGCGCCCGGGGACATCAATGAGCAGTTCTTC,CASSDVAPGDINEQFF
14,TRBV7-2,TRBJ2-1,.,many,TGTGCCAGCAGCTTGTCCGGGAGTTACAATGAGCAGTTCTTC,CASSLSGSYNEQFF
13,TRBV27,TRBJ2-7,.,.,TGTGCCAGCAGCCACAGGGGAGGCCACGAGCAGTACTTC,CASSHRGGHEQYF
13,TRBV11-2,TRBJ2-7,TRBD1,.,TGTGCCAGCAGCAAGGGACAGCCCTACGAGCAGTACTTC,CASSKGQPYEQYF
16,TRBV7-2,TRBJ2-3,TRBD1,.,TGTGCCAGCAGCTTAGCTACGGGACAGGGACAAGATACGCAGTATTTT,CASSLATGQGQDTQYF
13,TRBV6-5,TRBJ1-6,.,.,TGTGCCAGCAGTAGGCAGGGTGATTCACCCCTCCACTTT,CASSRQGDSPLHF
10,TRBV12-3/TRBV12-4,TRBJ1-2,.,.,TGTGCCAGCAGTTTGACAGGCTACACCTTC,CASSLTGYTF
12,TRBV3-1/TRBV3-2,TRBJ2-1,TRBD1,.,TGTGCCAGCAGCCCTCGACAGGGACAGCAGTTCTTC,CASSPRQGQQFF
13,TRBV5-4,TRBJ2-1,TRBD2,.,TGTGCCAGCAGCCTAGCGGGGGGCAATGAGCAGTTCTTC,CASSLAGGNEQFF
14,TRBV30,TRBJ1-5,.,.,TGTGCCTGGAGTGTAGATACGGGAAGTCAGCCCCAGCATTTT,CAWSVDTGSQPQHF
14,TRBV7-9,TRBJ2-7,TRBD2,.,TGTGCCAGCAGCCCCGCCGGGGGGAAATACGAGCAGTACTTC,CASSPAGGKYEQYF
15,TRBV5-1,TRBJ2-1,.,.,TGCGCCAGCAGGTGGGGTGCGGGAATGGAAAATGAGCAGTTCTTC,CASRWGAGMENEQFF
15,TRBV9,TRBJ2-7,TRBD2,.,TGTGCCAGCAGCGTAGGACTAGCGGGATTTTCCGAGCAGTACTTC,CASSVGLAGFSEQYF
15,TRBV9,TRBJ2-3,TRBD2,.,TGTGCCAGCAGCTTTCCACGGGGGGGCACAGATACGCAGTATTTT,CASSFPRGGTDTQYF
17,TRBV7-2,TRBJ2-5,TRBD2,.,TGTGCCAGCAGCTTAGCACTGGCGGGGGGCACCCAAGAGACCCAGTACTTC,CASSLALAGGTQETQYF
19,TRBV4-1,TRBJ1-1,.,few,TGCGCCAGCAGCCAAGCCCTTCTGGGGGCGCGTGGTGGGACCACTGAAGCTTTCTTT,CASSQALLGARGGTTEAFF
16,TRBV15,TRBJ1-1,.,.,TGTGCCACCAGCAGAGTAACGGGACATCCGAACACTGAAGCTTTCTTT,CATSRVTGHPNTEAFF
17,TRBV19,TRBJ1-4,TRBD1,.,TGTGCCAGTAGTCCCCCAGGACAGGGGGCGCGGAATGAAAAACTGTTTTTT,CASSPPGQGARNEKLFF
15,TRBV9,TRBJ2-1,TRBD2,once,TGTGCCAGCAGCGCTAGCGGGGGGGGGTTTGATGAGCAGTTCTTC,CASSASGGGFDEQFF
15,TRBV5-1,TRBJ2-7,TRBD1,.,TGCGCCAGCCGTGGGCCGGGACAGGGGGCATGGGAGCAGTACTTC,CASRGPGQGAWEQYF
15,TRBV7-9,TRBJ2-7,.,.,TGTGCCAGCAGCCTACTAGGACTACAACAGTACGAGCAGTACTTC,CASSLLGLQQYEQYF
16,TRBV7-3,TRBJ2-3,TRBD2,.,TGTGCCAGCAGCCAAAGAGCGGGAGGGCTCACAGATACGCAGTATTTT,CASSQRAGGLTDTQYF
12,TRBV21-1,TRBJ1-2,.,.,TGTGCCAGCAGCAGAGAGACAGGGTGCTACACCTTC,CASSRETGCYTF
15,TRBV6-5,TRBJ1-1,TRBD1,.,TGTGCCAGCAGTCACCACAGGGGTGGGAGCACTGAAGCTTTCTTT,CASSHHRGGSTEAFF
17,TRBV7-9,TRBJ2-1,.,.,TGTGCCAGCAGCGGTATTTCAGGGTTTAGCTCCTACAATGAGCAGTTCTTC,CASSGISGFSSYNEQFF
17,TRBV7-2,TRBJ2-1,TRBD2,once,TGTGCCAGCAGCTTAGACCTAGCGGGGGCCTCCTACAATGAGCAGTTCTTC,CASSLDLAGASYNEQFF
13,TRBV6-6,TRBJ1-2,.,.,TGTGCCAGCAGTCTACAGGGTAACTATGGCTACACCTTC,CASSLQGNYGYTF
17,TRBV9,TRBJ2-2,TRBD2,.,TGTGCCAGCAGCGGGCCAAGACTAGCGGGGAACACCGGGGAGCTGTTTTTT,CASSGPRLAGNTGELFF
14,TRBV7-2,TRBJ1-1,.,.,TGTGCCAGCAGGGTCAGGGGCATGAACACTGAAGCTTTCTTT,CASRVRGMNTEAFF
17,TRBV7-6,TRBJ2-3,TRBD2,.,TGTGCCAGCACCCAGCTTTCGGGGGGTTTCGGTACAGATACGCAGTATTTT,CASTQLSGGFGTDTQYF
15,TRBV5-4,TRBJ2-7,TRBD2,.,TGTGCCAGCAGCAACGATGCTAGCGGCAACTACGAGCAGTACTTC,CASSNDASGNYEQYF
15,TRBV7-6,TRBJ2-3,.,.,TGTGCCAGCAGCTTAATGGGCAGGGGGGCAGATACGCAGTATTTT,CASSLMGRGADTQYF
16,TRBV11-2,TRBJ2-3,TRBD2,.,TGTGCCAGCAGCCAGGGACTAGCGGGAGCCACAGATACGCAGTATTTT,CASSQGLAGATDTQYF
16,TRBV5-1,TRBJ2-7,TRBD1,.,TGCGCCAGCAGCTGGACGGGACAGGGTAGGATAGGCGAGCAGTACTTC,CASSWTGQGRIGEQYF
14,TRBV10-3,TRBJ2-7,.,.,TGTGCCATCAGGATCCGGGGCCGGGGGAACGAGCAGTACTTC,CAIRIRGRGNEQYF
16,TRBV7-8,TRBJ2-1,.,.,TGTGCCAGCAGCTCAACAGGGGGAGGGTCCTACAATGAGCAGTTCTTC,CASSSTGGGSYNEQFF
15,TRBV6-2/TRBV6-3,TRBJ1-1,.,once,TGTGCCAGCAGTTCTATGACAGGTATGAACACTGAAGCTTTCTTT,CASSSMTGMNTEAFF